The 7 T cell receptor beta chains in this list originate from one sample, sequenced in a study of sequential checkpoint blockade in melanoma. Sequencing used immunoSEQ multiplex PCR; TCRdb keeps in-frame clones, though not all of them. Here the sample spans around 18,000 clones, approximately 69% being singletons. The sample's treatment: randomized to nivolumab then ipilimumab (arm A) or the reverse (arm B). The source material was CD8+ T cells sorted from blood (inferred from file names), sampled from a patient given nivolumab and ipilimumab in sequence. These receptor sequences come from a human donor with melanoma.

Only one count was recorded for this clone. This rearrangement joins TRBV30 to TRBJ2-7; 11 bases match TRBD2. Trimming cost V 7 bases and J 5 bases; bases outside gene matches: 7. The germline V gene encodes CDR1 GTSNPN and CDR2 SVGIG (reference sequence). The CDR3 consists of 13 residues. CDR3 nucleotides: TGTGCCTCTTCGACTAGCGGGGCAGACGAGCAGTACTTC. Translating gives CASSTSGADEQYF. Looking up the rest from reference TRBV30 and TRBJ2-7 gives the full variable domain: SQTIHQWPATLVQPVGSPLSLECTVEGTSNPNLYWYRQAAGRGLQLLFYSVGIGQISSEVPQNLSASRPQDRQFILSSKKLLLSDSGFYLCASSTSGADEQYFGPGTRLTVT.

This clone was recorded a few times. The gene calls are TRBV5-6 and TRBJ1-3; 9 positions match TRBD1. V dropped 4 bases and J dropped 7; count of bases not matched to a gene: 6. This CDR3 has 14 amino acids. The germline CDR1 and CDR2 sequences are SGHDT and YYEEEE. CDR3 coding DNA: TGTGCCAGCAGCGTGGGGACAGGGTGGAACACCATATATTTT. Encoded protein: CASSVGTGWNTIYF.

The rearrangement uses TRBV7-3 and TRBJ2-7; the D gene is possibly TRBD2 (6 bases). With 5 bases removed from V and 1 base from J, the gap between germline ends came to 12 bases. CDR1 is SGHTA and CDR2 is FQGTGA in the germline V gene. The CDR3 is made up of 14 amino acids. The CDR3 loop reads CASSPFGGSYEQYF. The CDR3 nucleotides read TGTGCCAGCAGCCCCTTCGGGGGTTCCTACGAGCAGTACTTC.

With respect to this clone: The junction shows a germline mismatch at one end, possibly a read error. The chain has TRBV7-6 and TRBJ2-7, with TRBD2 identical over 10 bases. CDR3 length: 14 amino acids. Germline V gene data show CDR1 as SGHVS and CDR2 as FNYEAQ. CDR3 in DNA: TGTGCCAGCAGCCTAGCGGGAGAGCGAGACGAGCAGTACTTC. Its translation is CASSLAGERDEQYF.

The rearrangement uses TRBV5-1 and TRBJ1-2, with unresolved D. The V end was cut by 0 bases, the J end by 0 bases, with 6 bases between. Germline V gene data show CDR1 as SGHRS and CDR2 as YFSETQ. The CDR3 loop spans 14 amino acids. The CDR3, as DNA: TGCGCCAGCAGCTTGGGTGTCTCTAACTATGGCTACACCTTC. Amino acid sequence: CASSLGVSNYGYTF.

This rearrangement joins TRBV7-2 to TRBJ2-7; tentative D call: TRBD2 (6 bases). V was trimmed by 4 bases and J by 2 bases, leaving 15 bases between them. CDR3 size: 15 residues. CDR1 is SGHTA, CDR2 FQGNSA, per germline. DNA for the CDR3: TGTGCCAGCAGCTCCGGGACTGGGGGTACCTACGAGCAGTACTTC. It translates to CASSSGTGGTYEQYF.

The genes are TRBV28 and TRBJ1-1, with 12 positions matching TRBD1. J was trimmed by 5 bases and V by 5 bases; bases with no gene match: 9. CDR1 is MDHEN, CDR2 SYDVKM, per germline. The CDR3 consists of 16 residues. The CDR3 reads CASSERDRGRETEAFF. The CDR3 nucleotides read TGTGCCAGCAGTGAAAGGGACAGGGGGCGCGAAACTGAAGCTTTCTTT. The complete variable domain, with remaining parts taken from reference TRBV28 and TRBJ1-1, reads DVKVTQSSRYLVKRTGEKVFLECVQDMDHENMFWYRQDPGLGLRLIYFSYDVKMKEKGDIPEGYSVSREKKERFSLILESASTNQTSMYLCASSERDRGRETEAFFGQGTRLTVV.